One T cell receptor (beta chain) is described in this entry. Its antigen is as yet unknown. The repertoire was sequenced with immunoSEQ multiplex PCR; TCRdb's copy has only in-frame clones and lacks some. The table shows roughly 100,000 clones, with 88% occurring only once. The entry originates in a study of cytomegalovirus exposure and HLA in healthy donors. Study-wide points: Three CMV-associated chains proved CMV antigen-specific in vitro. That first-cohort TCR clusters tended to co-occur in the roughly 120 validation repertoires was found in a later analysis. The study recorded over 150 TCR beta chains that were cytomegalovirus-associated.

The CDR3 runs to 11 residues. Germline-derived CDR1 and CDR2 are DFQATT and SNEGSKA (reference sequence). Trimming stripped 3 bases from V and 8 bases from J, with 7 bases between. The chain links TRBV20-1 to TRBJ1-4; the D gene is possibly TRBD1 (5 bases). This TCR derives from a woman in her late teens or twenties in good health and CMV-seropositive. What was sequenced was PBMCs. This CDR3 is CSAREGEKLFF. DNA of the CDR3: TGCAGTGCTAGGGAGGGGGAAAAACTGTTTTTT.